The rows below give T cell receptor beta chains drawn from one sample of a study of cytomegalovirus exposure and HLA in healthy donors. Profiling relied on immunoSEQ multiplex PCR, and the TCRdb table lists in-frame clones only, not all of them. This repertoire shows a few hundred thousand clones, roughly 83% found once; its top ten account for 11% to 15%. The specimen was PBMCs. These receptors were collected from a woman in her twenties or thirties in good health and CMV-seropositive. Both conserved end residues are part of each CDR3. The D gene is left open where the match is weak. Size is stated for part of the rows, as once, few or many counts, or as a class when the clone is expanded.

D: TRBD1
J: TRBJ1-2
size: .
V: TRBV9
CDR3: CASSADRGLGGYTF
DNA: TGTGCCAGCAGCGCGGACAGGGGGCTTGGTGGCTACACCTTC

D: TRBD1
J: TRBJ2-1
size: .
V: TRBV29-1
CDR3: CSVPTTGVLYNEQFF
DNA: TGCAGCGTTCCTACCACAGGGGTCCTCTACAATGAGCAGTTCTTC

D: .
J: TRBJ1-4
size: .
V: TRBV15
CDR3: CATSRDRFNEKLFF
DNA: TGTGCCACCAGCAGGGACAGATTTAATGAAAAACTGTTTTTT

D: .
J: TRBJ1-1
size: .
V: TRBV2
CDR3: CASRDSGVANTEAFF
DNA: TGTGCCAGCAGGGACAGCGGAGTAGCGAACACTGAAGCTTTCTTT

D: TRBD1
J: TRBJ1-2
size: .
V: TRBV6-5
CDR3: CASSPRTGGYTF
DNA: TGTGCCAGCAGCCCTCGGACAGGCGGCTACACCTTC

D: .
J: TRBJ1-1
size: .
V: TRBV25-1
CDR3: CASSGTGPPRAAFF
DNA: TGTGCCAGCAGTGGAACAGGGCCCCCCCGAGCAGCTTTCTTT

D: .
J: TRBJ1-2
size: .
V: TRBV5-8
CDR3: CASSSGGDGYTF
DNA: TGTGCCAGCAGCTCTGGGGGCGATGGCTACACCTTC

D: .
J: TRBJ1-1
size: .
V: TRBV5-8
CDR3: CASSPKARPFEAFF
DNA: TGTGCCAGCAGCCCCAAGGCCCGACCCTTTGAAGCTTTCTTT

D: TRBD1
J: TRBJ1-4
size: .
V: TRBV27
CDR3: CASSRTGGRNEKLFF
DNA: TGTGCCAGCAGCCGGACAGGGGGCAGAAACGAAAAACTGTTTTTT

D: .
J: TRBJ2-1
size: .
V: TRBV4-1
CDR3: CASSQETTTYNEQFF
DNA: TGCGCCAGCAGCCAAGAAACTACTACCTACAATGAGCAGTTCTTC

D: TRBD2
J: TRBJ2-3
size: .
V: TRBV6-1
CDR3: CASRRGTDTQYF
DNA: TGTGCCAGCAGGCGGGGGACAGATACGCAGTATTTT

D: TRBD1
J: TRBJ2-7
size: .
V: TRBV5-6
CDR3: CASSSGTGAYEQYF
DNA: TGTGCCAGCAGCTCCGGGACAGGGGCCTACGAGCAGTACTTC

D: .
J: TRBJ2-1
size: .
V: TRBV7-8
CDR3: CASSFGRYNEQFF
DNA: TGTGCCAGCAGCTTCGGGCGCTACAATGAGCAGTTCTTC

D: .
J: TRBJ2-2
size: .
V: TRBV5-1
CDR3: CASSLSGYTGELFF
DNA: TGCGCCAGCAGCTTAAGCGGCTACACCGGGGAGCTGTTTTTT

D: .
J: TRBJ2-7
size: medium-sized
V: TRBV10-3
CDR3: CAIKVGALGLNEQYF
DNA: TGTGCCATCAAGGTAGGGGCCCTCGGATTGAACGAGCAGTACTTC

D: .
J: TRBJ2-2
size: .
V: TRBV9
CDR3: CASSPQTRLNTGELFF
DNA: TGTGCCAGCAGCCCCCAGACACGGCTAAACACCGGGGAGCTGTTTTTT

D: .
J: TRBJ2-5
size: .
V: TRBV11-3
CDR3: CASTLGDSGREETQYF
DNA: TGTGCCAGCACCTTAGGTGACAGCGGGCGAGAAGAGACCCAGTACTTC

D: .
J: TRBJ2-3
size: .
V: TRBV5-1
CDR3: CASSLVGDTQYF
DNA: TGCGCCAGCAGCTTGGTAGGGGATACGCAGTATTTT

D: .
J: TRBJ2-7
size: .
V: TRBV7-3
CDR3: CASSLVAQTEQYF
DNA: TGTGCCAGCAGCTTAGTAGCACAAACCGAGCAGTACTTC

D: .
J: TRBJ1-2
size: .
V: TRBV14
CDR3: CASSPGGVQGDGYTF
DNA: TGTGCCAGCAGCCCCGGCGGCGTGCAGGGAGATGGCTACACCTTC

D: .
J: TRBJ1-5
size: once
V: TRBV27
CDR3: CASSRTPNSNQPQHF
DNA: TGTGCCAGCAGTCGGACCCCGAATAGCAATCAGCCCCAGCATTTT

D: .
J: TRBJ1-1
size: .
V: TRBV10-3
CDR3: CAISPLGNTEAFF
DNA: TGTGCCATCAGTCCCTTGGGGAACACTGAAGCTTTCTTT

D: .
J: TRBJ1-1
size: many
V: TRBV29-1
CDR3: CSGRNTEAFF
DNA: TGCAGCGGAAGGAACACTGAAGCTTTCTTT

D: TRBD1
J: TRBJ2-7
size: .
V: TRBV30
CDR3: CAWSEGTAAYEQYF
DNA: TGTGCCTGGAGTGAGGGGACAGCCGCCTACGAGCAGTACTTC

D: .
J: TRBJ1-1
size: .
V: TRBV7-6
CDR3: CASSLGPRREAFF
DNA: TGTGCCAGCAGCTTAGGCCCCAGGCGTGAAGCTTTCTTT

D: .
J: TRBJ2-1
size: .
V: TRBV5-1
CDR3: CASSAGLTSDEQFF
DNA: TGCGCCAGCAGCGCGGGACTGACATCAGATGAGCAGTTCTTC

D: .
J: TRBJ1-2
size: .
V: TRBV10-3
CDR3: CAISGPTGRLDYGYTF
DNA: TGTGCCATCAGTGGCCCCACCGGACGGCTAGACTATGGCTACACCTTC

D: .
J: TRBJ1-5
size: .
V: TRBV6-5
CDR3: CASSRPGLYQPQHF
DNA: TGTGCCAGCAGTAGGCCAGGGCTCTATCAGCCCCAGCATTTT

D: .
J: TRBJ1-3
size: few
V: TRBV29-1
CDR3: CSVVSGRTSGNTIYF
DNA: TGCAGCGTTGTTTCCGGCCGGACCTCTGGAAACACCATATATTTT

D: .
J: TRBJ1-1
size: .
V: TRBV5-6
CDR3: CASSPGGGWNTEAFF
DNA: TGTGCCAGCAGCCCTGGAGGGGGGTGGAACACTGAAGCTTTCTTT

D: TRBD2
J: TRBJ2-1
size: .
V: TRBV6-4
CDR3: CASSDSLAGGGEQFF
DNA: TGTGCCAGCAGTGACTCCCTAGCGGGAGGGGGTGAGCAGTTCTTC

D: TRBD2
J: TRBJ2-7
size: .
V: TRBV10-2
CDR3: CASSDLAGGSSYEQYF
DNA: TGCGCCAGCAGTGATCTAGCGGGGGGGTCCTCCTACGAGCAGTACTTC

D: .
J: TRBJ1-2
size: .
V: TRBV20-1
CDR3: CSAEIGGYTF
DNA: TGCAGTGCGGAAATTGGAGGCTACACCTTC

D: .
J: TRBJ2-7
size: .
V: TRBV2
CDR3: CASRETGNRDEQYF
DNA: TGTGCCAGCAGGGAGACAGGTAACAGGGACGAGCAGTACTTC

D: .
J: TRBJ1-5
size: .
V: TRBV12-5
CDR3: CASSARGIDQPQHF
DNA: TGTGCTAGTTCCGCTCGGGGGATAGATCAGCCCCAGCATTTT

D: .
J: TRBJ1-2
size: .
V: TRBV29-1
CDR3: CSVEVRNYGYTF
DNA: TGCAGCGTTGAAGTCCGCAACTATGGCTACACCTTC

D: .
J: TRBJ1-1
size: .
V: TRBV11-3
CDR3: CASTGKMNTEAFF
DNA: TGTGCCAGCACAGGGAAAATGAACACTGAAGCTTTCTTT

D: TRBD2
J: TRBJ2-5
size: .
V: TRBV4-3
CDR3: CASASGSGETQYF
DNA: TGCGCCAGCGCCAGCGGGAGCGGGGAGACCCAGTACTTC

D: TRBD2
J: TRBJ2-1
size: .
V: TRBV4-1
CDR3: CASSQPGLAGTISYNEQFF
DNA: TGCGCCAGCAGCCAACCTGGACTAGCGGGAACAATTTCCTACAATGAGCAGTTCTTC

D: TRBD1
J: TRBJ1-4
size: .
V: TRBV6-5
CDR3: CASSPGQGLNEKLFF
DNA: TGTGCCAGCAGTCCCGGACAGGGATTGAATGAAAAACTGTTTTTT

D: .
J: TRBJ2-2
size: .
V: TRBV27
CDR3: CASSLSRFRELFF
DNA: TGTGCCAGCAGTTTATCGAGGTTCCGGGAGCTGTTTTTT

D: TRBD2
J: TRBJ2-3
size: once
V: TRBV6-4
CDR3: CASPGGGSTDTQYF
DNA: TGTGCCAGCCCGGGAGGCGGGAGCACAGATACGCAGTATTTT